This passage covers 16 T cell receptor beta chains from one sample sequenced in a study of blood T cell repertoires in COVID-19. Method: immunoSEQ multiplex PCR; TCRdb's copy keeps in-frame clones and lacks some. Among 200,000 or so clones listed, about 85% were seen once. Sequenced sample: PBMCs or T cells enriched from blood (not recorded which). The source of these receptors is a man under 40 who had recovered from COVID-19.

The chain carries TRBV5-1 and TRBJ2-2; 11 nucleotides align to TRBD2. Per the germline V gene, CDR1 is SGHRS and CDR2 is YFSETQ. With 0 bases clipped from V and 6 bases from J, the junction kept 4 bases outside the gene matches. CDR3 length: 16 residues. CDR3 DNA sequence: TGCGCCAGCAGCTTGGGTCCGGGACTAGCGGCCGGGGAGCTGTTTTTT. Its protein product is CASSLGPGLAAGELFF.

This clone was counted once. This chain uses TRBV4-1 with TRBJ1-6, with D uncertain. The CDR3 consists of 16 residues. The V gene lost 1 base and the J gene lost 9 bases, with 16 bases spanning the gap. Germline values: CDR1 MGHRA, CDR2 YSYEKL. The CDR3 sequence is CASSQAVGVWTSPLHF. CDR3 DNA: TGCGCCAGCAGCCAAGCCGTCGGGGTTTGGACTTCACCCCTCCACTTT.

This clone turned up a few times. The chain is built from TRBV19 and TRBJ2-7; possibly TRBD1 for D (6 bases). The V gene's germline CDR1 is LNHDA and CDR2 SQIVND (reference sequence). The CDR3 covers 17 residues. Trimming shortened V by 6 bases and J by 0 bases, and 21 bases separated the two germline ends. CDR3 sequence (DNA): TGTGCCAGTAGAAGAAGTGGTTTGGCAGGGGTCTCCTACGAGCAGTACTTC. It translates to CASRRSGLAGVSYEQYF.

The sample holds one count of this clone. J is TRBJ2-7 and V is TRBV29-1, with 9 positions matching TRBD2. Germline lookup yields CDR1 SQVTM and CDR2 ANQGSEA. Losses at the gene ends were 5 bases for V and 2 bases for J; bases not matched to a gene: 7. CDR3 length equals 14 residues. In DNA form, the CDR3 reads TGCAGCGTTATAGGACTAGCGACTACCTACGAGCAGTACTTC. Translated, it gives CSVIGLATTYEQYF.

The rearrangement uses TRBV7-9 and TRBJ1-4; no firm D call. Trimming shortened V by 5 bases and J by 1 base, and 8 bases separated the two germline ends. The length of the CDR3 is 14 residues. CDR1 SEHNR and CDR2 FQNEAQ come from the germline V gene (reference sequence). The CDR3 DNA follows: TGTGCCAGCAGCCAAGAGGGAACTAATGAAAAACTGTTTTTT. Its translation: CASSQEGTNEKLFF.

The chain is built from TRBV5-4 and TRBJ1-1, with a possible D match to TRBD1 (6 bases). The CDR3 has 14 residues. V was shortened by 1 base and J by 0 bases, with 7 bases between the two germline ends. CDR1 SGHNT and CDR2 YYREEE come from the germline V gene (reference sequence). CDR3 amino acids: CASSLRGLNTEAFF. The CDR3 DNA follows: TGTGCCAGCAGCTTGAGGGGGTTGAACACTGAAGCTTTCTTT.

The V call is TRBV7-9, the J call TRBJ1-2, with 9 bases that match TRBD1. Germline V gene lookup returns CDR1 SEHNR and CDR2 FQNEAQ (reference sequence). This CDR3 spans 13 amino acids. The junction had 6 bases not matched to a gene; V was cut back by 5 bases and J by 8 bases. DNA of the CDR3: TGTGCCAGCAGCATAGGGACAGGGTGGGGCTACACCTTC. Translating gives CASSIGTGWGYTF.

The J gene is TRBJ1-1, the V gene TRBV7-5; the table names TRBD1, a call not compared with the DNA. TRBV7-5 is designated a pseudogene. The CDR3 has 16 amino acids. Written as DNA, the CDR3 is TGTGTCAGAAGCTTGCCCGGTGGACAGAAGAACACTGAAGCTTTCTTT. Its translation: CVRSLPGGQKNTEAFF.

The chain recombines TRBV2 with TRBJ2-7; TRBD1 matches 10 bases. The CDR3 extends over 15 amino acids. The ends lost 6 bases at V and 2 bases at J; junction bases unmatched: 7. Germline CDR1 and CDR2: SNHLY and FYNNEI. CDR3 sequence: CASRERDRGTYEQYF. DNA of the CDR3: TGTGCCAGCAGAGAGAGGGACAGGGGAACCTACGAGCAGTACTTC. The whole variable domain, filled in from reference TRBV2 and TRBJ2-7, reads EPEVTQTPSHQVTQMGQEVILRCVPISNHLYFYWYRQILGQKVEFLVSFYNNEISEKSEIFDDQFSVERPDGSNFTLKIRSTKLEDSAMYFCASRERDRGTYEQYFGPGTRLTVT.

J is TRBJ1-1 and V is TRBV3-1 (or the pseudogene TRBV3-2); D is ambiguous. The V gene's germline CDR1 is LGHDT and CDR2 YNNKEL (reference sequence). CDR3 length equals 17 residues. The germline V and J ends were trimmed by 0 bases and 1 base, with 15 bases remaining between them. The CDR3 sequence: CASSQDPGFGKNTEAFF. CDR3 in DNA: TGTGCCAGCAGCCAAGATCCAGGTTTCGGTAAGAACACTGAAGCTTTCTTT.

The CDR3 region is CASSRGPPMNTEAFF. The CDR3 bases are TGTGCCAGCAGCCGGGGTCCCCCAATGAACACTGAAGCTTTCTTT. This chain joins TRBV27 and TRBJ1-1, with no clear D. This CDR3 comprises 15 residues. The V gene lost 6 bases and the J gene lost 0 bases, with 14 bases spanning the gap. CDR1 and CDR2 from the germline V gene are MNHEY and SMNVEV (reference sequence).

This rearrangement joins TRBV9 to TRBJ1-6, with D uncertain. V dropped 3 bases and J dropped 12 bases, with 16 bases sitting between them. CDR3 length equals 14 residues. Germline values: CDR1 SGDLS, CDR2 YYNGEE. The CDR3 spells CASSGTIDRGPLHF. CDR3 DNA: TGTGCCAGCAGCGGGACTATAGATCGGGGACCCCTCCACTTT.

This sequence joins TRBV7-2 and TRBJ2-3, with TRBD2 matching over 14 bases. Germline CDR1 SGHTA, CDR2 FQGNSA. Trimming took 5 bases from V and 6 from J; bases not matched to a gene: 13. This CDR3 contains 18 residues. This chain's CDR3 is CASSPRTSGRLRLDTQYF. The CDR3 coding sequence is TGTGCCAGCAGCCCTCGGACTAGCGGGAGGTTAAGGTTGGATACGCAGTATTTT.

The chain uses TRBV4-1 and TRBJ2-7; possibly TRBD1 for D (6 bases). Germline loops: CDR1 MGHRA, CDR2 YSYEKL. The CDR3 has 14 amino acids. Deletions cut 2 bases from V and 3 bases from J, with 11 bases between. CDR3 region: CASSQSGRGYEQYF. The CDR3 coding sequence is TGCGCCAGCAGCCAATCGGGCAGGGGCTACGAGCAGTACTTC.

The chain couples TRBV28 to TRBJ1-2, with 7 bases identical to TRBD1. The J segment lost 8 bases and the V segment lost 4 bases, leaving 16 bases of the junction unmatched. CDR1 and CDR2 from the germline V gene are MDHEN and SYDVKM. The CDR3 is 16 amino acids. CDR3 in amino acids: CASSSQRKNRGGGYTF. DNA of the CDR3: TGTGCCAGCAGTTCCCAAAGAAAAAACAGGGGTGGAGGCTACACCTTC.

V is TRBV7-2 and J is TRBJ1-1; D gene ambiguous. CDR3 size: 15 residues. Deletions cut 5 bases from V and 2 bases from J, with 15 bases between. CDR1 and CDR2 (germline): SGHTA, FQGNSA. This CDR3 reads CASSPRPGGNTEAFF. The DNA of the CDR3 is TGTGCCAGCAGCCCACGACCGGGAGGAAACACTGAAGCTTTCTTT.